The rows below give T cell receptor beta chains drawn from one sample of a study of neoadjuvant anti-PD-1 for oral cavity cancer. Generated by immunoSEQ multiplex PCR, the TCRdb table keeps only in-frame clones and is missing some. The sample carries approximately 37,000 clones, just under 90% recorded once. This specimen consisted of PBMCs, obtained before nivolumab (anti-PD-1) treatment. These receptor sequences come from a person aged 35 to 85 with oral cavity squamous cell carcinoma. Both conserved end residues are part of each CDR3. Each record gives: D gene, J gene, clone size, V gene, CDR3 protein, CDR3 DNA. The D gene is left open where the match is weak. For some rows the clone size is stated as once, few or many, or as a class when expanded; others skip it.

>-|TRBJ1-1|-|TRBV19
CASLQGSGTEAFF
TGTGCCAGTCTTCAGGGATCGGGCACTGAAGCTTTCTTT
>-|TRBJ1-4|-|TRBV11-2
CASSLGGRINEKLFF
TGTGCCAGCAGCTTAGGCGGCAGGATTAATGAAAAACTGTTTTTT
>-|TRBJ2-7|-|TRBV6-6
CASSYKIGGEQYF
TGTGCCAGCAGTTACAAAATCGGGGGCGAGCAGTACTTC
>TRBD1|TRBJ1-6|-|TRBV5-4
CAGGTGGNNSPLHF
TGTGCCGGAGGGACAGGGGGCAATAATTCACCCCTCCACTTT
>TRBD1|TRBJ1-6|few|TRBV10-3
CAISEGTGLYSPLHF
TGTGCCATCAGTGAAGGGACAGGGTTATATTCACCCCTCCACTTT
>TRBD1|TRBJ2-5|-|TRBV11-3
CASSQSTGVTQYF
TGTGCCAGCAGCCAGTCGACAGGGGTGACCCAGTACTTC
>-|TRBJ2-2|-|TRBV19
CASSTSRPGMFF
TGTGCCAGTAGTACCTCCCGACCGGGGATGTTTTTT
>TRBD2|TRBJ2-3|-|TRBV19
CASSMGWRGSGVTDTQYF
TGTGCCAGTAGTATGGGCTGGCGTGGGAGCGGGGTAACAGATACGCAGTATTTT
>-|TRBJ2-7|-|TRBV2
CASSPERAAYEQYF
TGTGCCAGCAGTCCGGAGCGGGCGGCCTACGAGCAGTACTTC
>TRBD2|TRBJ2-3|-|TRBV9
CASSAYGGAADTQYF
TGTGCCAGCAGCGCATACGGGGGGGCGGCAGATACGCAGTATTTT
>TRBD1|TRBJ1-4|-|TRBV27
CASSGEQGAREKLFF
TGTGCCAGCAGTGGGGAGCAGGGGGCGCGTGAAAAACTGTTTTTT
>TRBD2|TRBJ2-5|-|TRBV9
CASSVGLAEETQYF
TGTGCCAGCAGCGTAGGTCTAGCGGAAGAGACCCAGTACTTC
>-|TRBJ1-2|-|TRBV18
CASSSNNYGYTF
TGTGCCAGCTCCAGTAATAACTATGGCTACACCTTC
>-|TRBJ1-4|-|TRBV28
CASSSKFSGLRNEKLFF
TGTGCCAGCAGTTCTAAGTTTTCGGGTCTTCGTAATGAAAAACTGTTTTTT
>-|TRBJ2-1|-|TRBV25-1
CASSSGRGALYDEQFF
TGTGCCAGCAGTTCGGGCAGGGGGGCCCTATACGATGAGCAGTTCTTC
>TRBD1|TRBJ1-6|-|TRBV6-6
CASSNSPGTGGSPLHF
TGTGCCAGCAGTAACTCCCCCGGGACAGGGGGTTCACCCCTCCACTTT
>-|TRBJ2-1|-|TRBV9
CASSVEAGAYNEQFF
TGTGCCAGCAGCGTAGAGGCAGGGGCCTACAATGAGCAGTTCTTC
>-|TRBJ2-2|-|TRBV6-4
CASSARGTGELFF
TGTGCCAGCAGCGCCAGGGGCACCGGGGAGCTGTTTTTT
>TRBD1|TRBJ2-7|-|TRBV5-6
CASSMDRGQFYEQYF
TGTGCCAGCAGCATGGACAGGGGGCAGTTCTACGAGCAGTACTTC
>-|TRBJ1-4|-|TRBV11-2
CASSQRLNEKLFF
TGTGCCAGCAGCCAGCGGCTTAATGAAAAACTGTTTTTT
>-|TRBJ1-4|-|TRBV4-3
CASSQGGFGTNEKLFF
TGCGCCAGCAGCCAAGGAGGTTTTGGGACTAATGAAAAACTGTTTTTT
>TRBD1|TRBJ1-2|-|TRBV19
CASSRDREMGGYTF
TGTGCCAGTAGCCGGGACAGGGAAATGGGTGGCTACACCTTC
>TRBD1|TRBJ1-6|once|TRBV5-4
CASSLGDREHAPLHF
TGTGCCAGCAGCCTTGGGGACAGGGAACACGCACCCCTCCACTTT
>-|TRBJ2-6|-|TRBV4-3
CASSQGIDGANVLTF
TGCGCCAGCAGCCAAGGTATCGATGGGGCCAACGTCCTGACTTTC
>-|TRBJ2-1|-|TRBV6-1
CASSGVRELDNEQFF
TGTGCCAGCAGTGGGGTACGTGAGCTCGACAATGAGCAGTTCTTC
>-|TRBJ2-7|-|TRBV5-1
CASSLGGSSYEQYF
TGCGCCAGCAGCTTGGGGGGTAGCTCCTACGAGCAGTACTTC
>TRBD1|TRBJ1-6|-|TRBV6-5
CASSRDRGSSPLHF
TGTGCCAGCAGCCGGGACAGGGGGAGTTCACCCCTCCACTTT
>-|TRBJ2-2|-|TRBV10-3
CAISENRVSGGELFF
TGTGCCATCAGTGAGAACAGGGTTTCGGGCGGGGAGCTGTTTTTT
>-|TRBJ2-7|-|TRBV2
CASSETRQGRKEYF
TGTGCCAGCAGTGAAACGAGGCAGGGGCGAAAGGAGTACTTC
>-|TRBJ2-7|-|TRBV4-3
CASSQGAGYEQYF
TGCGCCAGCAGCCAAGGGGCAGGGTACGAGCAGTACTTC
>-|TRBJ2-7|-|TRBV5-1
CASSWGSSDEQYF
TGCGCCAGCAGCTGGGGGAGCAGCGACGAGCAGTACTTC
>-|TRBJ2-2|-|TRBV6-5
CASSRQGLNTGELFF
TGTGCCAGCAGTCGACAGGGACTGAACACCGGGGAGCTGTTTTTT
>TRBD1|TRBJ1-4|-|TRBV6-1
CASTRDRGEKLFF
TGTGCCAGCACCCGGGACAGGGGCGAAAAACTGTTTTTT
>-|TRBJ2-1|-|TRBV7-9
CASSPSAPSFF
TGTGCCAGCAGCCCCAGCGCTCCTTCGTTCTTC
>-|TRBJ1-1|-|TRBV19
CASSIQGLNTEAFF
TGTGCCAGTAGTATACAGGGGTTGAACACTGAAGCTTTCTTT
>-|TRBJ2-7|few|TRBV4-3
CASSQGPDYEQYF
TGCGCCAGCAGCCAAGGGCCGGACTACGAGCAGTACTTC
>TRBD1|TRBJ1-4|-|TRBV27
CASSSTGRVEKLFF
TGTGCCAGCAGTTCGACAGGGCGAGTCGAAAAACTGTTTTTT
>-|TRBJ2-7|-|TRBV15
CATTQGSSYEQYF
TGTGCCACCACACAGGGATCGAGTTACGAGCAGTACTTC
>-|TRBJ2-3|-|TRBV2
CASSEGGGLTDTQYF
TGTGCCAGCAGTGAAGGGGGGGGCCTGACAGATACGCAGTATTTT
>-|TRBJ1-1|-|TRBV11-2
CASSRAWTEAFF
TGTGCCAGCAGCCGGGCGTGGACTGAAGCTTTCTTT
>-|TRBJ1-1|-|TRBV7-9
CAIGGRNTEAFF
TGTGCCATCGGGGGGAGGAACACTGAAGCTTTCTTT
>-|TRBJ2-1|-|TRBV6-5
CASSLQVVGEQFF
TGTGCCAGCAGTTTACAGGTAGTAGGTGAGCAGTTCTTC
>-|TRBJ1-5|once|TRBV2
CASSEEHGNQPQHF
TGTGCCAGCAGTGAAGAACACGGGAATCAGCCCCAGCATTTT
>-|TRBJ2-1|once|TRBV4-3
CASSQEGRAVVDEQFF
TGCGCCAGCAGCCAAGAGGGTAGGGCAGTCGTGGATGAGCAGTTCTTC
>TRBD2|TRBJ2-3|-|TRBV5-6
CASSFLAGGTDTQYF
TGTGCCAGCAGCTTTTTAGCGGGGGGCACAGATACGCAGTATTTT
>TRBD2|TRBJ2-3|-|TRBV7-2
CASSLGASGGTDTQYF
TGTGCCAGCAGCTTAGGGGCTAGCGGGGGCACAGATACGCAGTATTTT
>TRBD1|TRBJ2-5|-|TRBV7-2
CASTLTGERETQYF
TGTGCCAGCACCTTGACAGGGGAGAGAGAGACCCAGTACTTC
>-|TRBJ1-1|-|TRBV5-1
CASSQGQMNTEAFF
TGCGCCAGCAGCCAGGGGCAGATGAACACTGAAGCTTTCTTT
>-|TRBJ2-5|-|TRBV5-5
CASSLGGQGQETQYF
TGTGCCAGCAGCTTGGGGGGTCAGGGGCAAGAGACCCAGTACTTC
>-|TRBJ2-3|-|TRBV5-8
CASSLQGTDTQYF
TGTGCCAGCAGCTTGCAGGGAACAGATACGCAGTATTTT
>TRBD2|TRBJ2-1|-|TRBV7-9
CASSGGGNHEQFF
TGTGCCAGCAGCGGGGGAGGGAACCATGAGCAGTTCTTC
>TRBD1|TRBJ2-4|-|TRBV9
CASSPGQGDIQYF
TGTGCCAGCAGCCCTGGACAGGGGGACATTCAGTACTTC
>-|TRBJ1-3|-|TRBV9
CASSVAGSGNTIYF
TGTGCCAGCAGCGTAGCTGGGTCTGGAAACACCATATATTTT
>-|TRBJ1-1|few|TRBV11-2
CASIMRNTEAFF
TGTGCCAGTATTATGAGGAACACTGAAGCTTTCTTT
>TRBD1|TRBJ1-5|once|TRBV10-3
CATGRTGGAKGNQPQHF
TGTGCCACCGGAAGGACAGGGGGCGCAAAGGGAAATCAGCCCCAGCATTTT